This section outlines one T cell receptor beta chain sequence together with its context. Its specificity is not known. TCRdb reprocessed the reads with MiXCR, giving one entry per CDR3 protein. This table holds some 500,000 distinct CDR3 sequences, roughly 43% found once. Germline V CDR1 and CDR2: MNHNY, SVGAGI (reference sequence). The CDR3 extends over 12 amino acids. Trimming stripped 7 bases from V and 3 bases from J, with 10 bases between. This record belongs to a study of T cell repertoires in cytomegalovirus infection. On the study more broadly: Both CMV infection and a matching HLA type were indicated by public TCR beta signatures.

Overall study results and limits: CMV-specific HLA-C-restricted TCR beta clonotypes dominated the ex vivo response.

The sequence was obtained from a human donor in good health (CMV status not recorded). Some clones in this sample may be carry-over from other donors' samples. This specimen was cultured PBMCs, taken from culture after CMV antigen stimulation. V gene TRBV6-6 combines with J gene TRBJ2-7, with a tentative D call TRBD1 (5 bases). This CDR3 is CASKSRVYEQYF. The DNA of the CDR3 is TGTGCCAGCAAAAGCAGGGTCTACGAGCAGTACTTC.